This TCR beta chain was sequenced for a study of monozygotic twins with inflammatory bowel disease. Study findings and constraints: Individual T cell subtypes were not distinguishable. Twins with IBD were found to have lower TCRbeta diversity (inverse Simpson) than healthy co-twins. Relative to healthy twins, IBD patients had fewer clonotypes in common with others, a gap that was especially apparent with disease activity.

This CDR3 is 12 amino acids long. Germline V gene lookup returns CDR1 SQVTM and CDR2 ANQGSEA. Points on this clonotype: Its antigen is unknown.

Each CDR3 protein gets one entry in TCRdb, which reprocessed the 5' RACE reads and gives no DNA. The listing contains about 450,000 distinct CDR3 sequences. The TCR comes from a human donor with ulcerative colitis or Crohn's disease, or a healthy co-twin of an affected twin (not recorded which). This chain links TRBV29-1 with TRBJ1-2. The sequenced sample consisted of blood. CDR3: CSVVTAIYGYTF.